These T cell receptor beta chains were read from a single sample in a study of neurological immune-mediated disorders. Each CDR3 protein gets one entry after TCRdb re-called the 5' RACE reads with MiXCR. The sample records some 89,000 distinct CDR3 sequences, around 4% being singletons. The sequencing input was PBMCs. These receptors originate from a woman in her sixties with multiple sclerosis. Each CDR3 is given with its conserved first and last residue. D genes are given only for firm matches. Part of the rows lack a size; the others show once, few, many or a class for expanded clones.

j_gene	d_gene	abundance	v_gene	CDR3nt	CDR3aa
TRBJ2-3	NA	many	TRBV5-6	TGTGCCAGCAGCGACCTCCGGACCCCCATTAAACCAGATACGCAGTATTTT	CASSDLRTPIKPDTQYF
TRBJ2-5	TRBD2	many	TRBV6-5	TGTGCCAGCAGTTACGGCGGGGGAGGCTCGGGGACCCAGTACTTC	CASSYGGGGSGTQYF
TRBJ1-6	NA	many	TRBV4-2	TGTGCCAGCAGCCAAGATCTCTCCGGCGAAAATTCACCCCTCCACTTT	CASSQDLSGENSPLHF
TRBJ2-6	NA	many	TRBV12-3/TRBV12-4	TGTGCCAGCAGTTTTCAGGGCTCTGGGGCCAACGTCCTGACTTTC	CASSFQGSGANVLTF
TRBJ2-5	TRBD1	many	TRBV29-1	TGCAGCGTAAGACAGGGGGCGGAAGAGACCCAGTACTTC	CSVRQGAEETQYF
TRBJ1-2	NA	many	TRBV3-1	TGTGCCAGCAGCCAAGCCCCAGCCACCAACTATGGCTACACCTTC	CASSQAPATNYGYTF
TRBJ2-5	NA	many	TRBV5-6	TGTGCCAGCAGCCTGGCGGCGACTGGAACAGAGACCCAGTACTTC	CASSLAATGTETQYF
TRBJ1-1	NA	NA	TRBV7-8	TGTGCCAGCAGCTTAGGGGGAAGGTACACTGAAGCTTTCTTT	CASSLGGRYTEAFF
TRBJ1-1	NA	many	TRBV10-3	TGTGCCATCAGACGACAGGAAATGAGCACTGAAGCTTTCTTT	CAIRRQEMSTEAFF
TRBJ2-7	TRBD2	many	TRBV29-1	TGCAGCGTTGAAGATCGTAGCGGGGGGCTCCACTACGAGCAGTACTTC	CSVEDRSGGLHYEQYF
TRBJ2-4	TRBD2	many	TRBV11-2	TGTGCCAGCACTTATAGCGGGGGGGACATTCAGTACTTC	CASTYSGGDIQYF
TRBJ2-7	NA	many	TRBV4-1	TGCGCCAGCAGCCAAGTACAGGGCGGCTACGAGCAGTACTTC	CASSQVQGGYEQYF
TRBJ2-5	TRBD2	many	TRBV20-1	TGCAGTGCTAGCAGCGGGGGGGCCGGGGAGACCCAGTACTTC	CSASSGGAGETQYF
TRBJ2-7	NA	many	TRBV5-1	TGCGCCAGCAGCCCAGGAGGGCGTATCTACGAGCAGTACTTC	CASSPGGRIYEQYF
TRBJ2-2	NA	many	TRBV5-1	TGCGCCAGCAGCCCCGGGAGACCTACGAACACCGGGGAGCTGTTTTTT	CASSPGRPTNTGELFF
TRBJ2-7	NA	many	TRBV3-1	TGTGCCAGCAGCCAAGGCCCTAGCGGGACAGGGCCCTACGAGCAGTACTTC	CASSQGPSGTGPYEQYF
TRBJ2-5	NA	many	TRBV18	TGTGCCAGCTCACCTTCAAGCGAGACCCAGTACTTC	CASSPSSETQYF
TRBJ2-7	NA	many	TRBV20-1	TGCAGTGGCCTCCGGGACAAGGTGCGGTACGAGCAGTACTTC	CSGLRDKVRYEQYF
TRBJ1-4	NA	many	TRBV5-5	TGTGCCAGCAGCTCCTTGGGGGCCGGGAATGAAAAACTGTTTTTT	CASSSLGAGNEKLFF
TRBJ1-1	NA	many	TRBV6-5	TGTGCCAGCAGTTACGACCCCCTCAGGATGAACACTGAAGCTTTCTTT	CASSYDPLRMNTEAFF
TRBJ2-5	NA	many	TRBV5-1	TGCGCCAGCAGCTTGTGGGGCCCTTGGGAGACCCAGTACTTC	CASSLWGPWETQYF
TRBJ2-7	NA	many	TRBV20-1	TGCAGTGCTAGAGATCGCCCGGGACAATCCCAATTC	CSARDRPGQSQF
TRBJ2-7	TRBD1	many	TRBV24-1	TGTGCCACCAGTGATCCGACAGGGGAAGGTAGGGAGCAGTACTTC	CATSDPTGEGREQYF
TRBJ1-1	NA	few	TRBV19	TGTGCCAGTAGCCCAGCATGGAACACTGAAGCTTTCTTT	CASSPAWNTEAFF
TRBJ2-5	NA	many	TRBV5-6	TGTGCCAGCAGCTTGGGGCTGGGCGAGACCCAGTACTTC	CASSLGLGETQYF
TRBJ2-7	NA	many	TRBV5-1	TGCGCCAGCAGCTTACAGACGAGCGAGCAGTACTTC	CASSLQTSEQYF
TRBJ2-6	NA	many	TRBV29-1	TGCAGCGTTGAATCGGGGCGGACATCTGGGGCCAACGTCCTGACTTTC	CSVESGRTSGANVLTF
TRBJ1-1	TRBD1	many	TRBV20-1	TGCAGTGCTAGAGGTTCGACAGGGACGAACACTGAAGCTTTCTTT	CSARGSTGTNTEAFF
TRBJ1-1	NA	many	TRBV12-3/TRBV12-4	TGTGCCAGCAGGCCCCCCAGGGGCACTGAAGCTTTCTTT	CASRPPRGTEAFF
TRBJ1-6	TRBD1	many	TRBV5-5	TGTGCCAGCAGCCCCGGGACAGACAATTCACCCCTCCACTTT	CASSPGTDNSPLHF
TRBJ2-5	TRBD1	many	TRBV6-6	TGTGCCAGCAGTTACCGGGGACAGGGGGCTGAGACCCAGTACTTC	CASSYRGQGAETQYF
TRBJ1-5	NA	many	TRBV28	TGTGCCAGTTCCCGGGGGGTGACGGGCAATCAGCCCCAGCATTTT	CASSRGVTGNQPQHF
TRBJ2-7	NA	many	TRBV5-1	TGCGCCAGCGGTGAGGACCCAACCTACGAGCAGTACTTC	CASGEDPTYEQYF
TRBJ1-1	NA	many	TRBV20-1	TGCAGTGCTAGCCAACCTACTGGGACTGAAGCTTTCTTT	CSASQPTGTEAFF
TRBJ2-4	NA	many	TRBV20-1	TGCAGTGCTCCCCGGGGCTCCCACTCTACAAACATTCAGTACTTC	CSAPRGSHSTNIQYF
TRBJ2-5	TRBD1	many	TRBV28	TGTGCCAGCAGTTTAACCGGGACAGGGGGGGAGACCCAGTACTTC	CASSLTGTGGETQYF
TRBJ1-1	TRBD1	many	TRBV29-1	TGCAGCGCCCACAGGGGGCCCACTGAAGCTTTCTTT	CSAHRGPTEAFF
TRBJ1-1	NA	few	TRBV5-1	TGCGCCAGCAGCTTGGAGGGCGTGAACACTGAAGCTTTCTTT	CASSLEGVNTEAFF
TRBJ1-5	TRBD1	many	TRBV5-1	TGCGCCAGCAGCCCGGGACAGGGAGTTATACAGCCCCAGCATTTT	CASSPGQGVIQPQHF
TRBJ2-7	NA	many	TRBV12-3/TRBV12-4	TGTGCCAGCAGTTTCTCAGGGGCGGAAAGCTACGAGCAGTACTTC	CASSFSGAESYEQYF
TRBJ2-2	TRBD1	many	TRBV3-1	TGTGCCAGCAGCCAGTCGGGGACAGGGGCTAACACCGGGGAGCTGTTTTTT	CASSQSGTGANTGELFF
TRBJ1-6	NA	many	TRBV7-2	TGTGCCAGCAGCTTTGGGGGGCCCCCCCTCCACTTT	CASSFGGPPLHF
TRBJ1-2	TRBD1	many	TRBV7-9	TGTGCCAGCAGCTTAGTTGGACAGGGTGGGCCTTCGGGCTACACCTTC	CASSLVGQGGPSGYTF
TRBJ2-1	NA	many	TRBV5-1	TGCGCCAGCAGCACCGACGCAAGCTCCTACAATGAGCAGTTCTTC	CASSTDASSYNEQFF
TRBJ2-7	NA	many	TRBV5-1	TGCGCCAGCAGCTTGAACCGGGTTGCCCTCTACGAGCAGTACTTC	CASSLNRVALYEQYF
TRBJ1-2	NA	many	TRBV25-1	TGTGCCAGCAGTTCGGGGTACGCTAACTATGGCTACACCTTC	CASSSGYANYGYTF